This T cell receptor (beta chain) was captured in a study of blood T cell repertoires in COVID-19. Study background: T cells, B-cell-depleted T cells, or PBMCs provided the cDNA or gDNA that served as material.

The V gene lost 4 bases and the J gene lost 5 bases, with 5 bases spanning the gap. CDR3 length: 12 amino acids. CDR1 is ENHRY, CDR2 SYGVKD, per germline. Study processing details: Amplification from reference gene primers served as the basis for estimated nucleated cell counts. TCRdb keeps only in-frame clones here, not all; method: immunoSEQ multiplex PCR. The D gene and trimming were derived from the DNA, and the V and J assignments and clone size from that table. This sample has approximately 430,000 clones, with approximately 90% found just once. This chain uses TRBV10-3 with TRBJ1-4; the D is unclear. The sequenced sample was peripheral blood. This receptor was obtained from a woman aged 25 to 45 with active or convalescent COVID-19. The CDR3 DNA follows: TGTGCCATCAGTGGAGGGAATGAAAAACTGTTTTTT. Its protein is CAISGGNEKLFF.